The 26 T cell receptor beta chains reported below all come from one sample, sequenced in a study of cytomegalovirus exposure and HLA in healthy donors. Vbeta (60) and Jbeta (13) primers were used in the PCR. This table comes from immunoSEQ multiplex PCR, and its TCRdb copy is limited to in-frame clones, with some not included. Of 150,000 or so clones in the sample, roughly 79% were seen once. Sequenced sample: PBMCs. These receptors were obtained from a woman between 18 and 29 years old in good health and CMV-seropositive.

This rearrangement joins TRBV5-1 to TRBJ2-2; D ambiguous. This CDR3 comprises 14 residues. CDR1 and CDR2 (germline): SGHRS, YFSETQ. Trimming left V 3 bases short and J 1 base short, with 7 bases between. The CDR3 DNA reads as TGCGCCAGCAGCTCCGTAGTGAACACCGGGGAGCTGTTTTTT. Encoded protein: CASSSVVNTGELFF.

This rearrangement joins TRBV27 to TRBJ1-2; no definite D call. V was cut by 3 bases and J by 0 bases, with 17 bases left in between. This CDR3 contains 17 residues. The germline gives CDR1 MNHEY, CDR2 SMNVEV (reference sequence). CDR3 DNA: TGTGCCAGCAGTTTGTCCTACGGGAGTGGAACTAACTATGGCTACACCTTC. It yields the protein CASSLSYGSGTNYGYTF.

This rearrangement joins TRBV7-2 to TRBJ1-1, with D maybe TRBD1 (5 bases). V was pared by 7 bases and J by 4 bases, with 19 bases between. The CDR3 is 15 residues long. Germline CDR1 reads SGHTA; CDR2 reads FQGNSA. DNA of the CDR3: TGTGCCAGCACCCCGAGCGTTCAGGGTCGCACTGAAGCTTTCTTT. As protein: CASTPSVQGRTEAFF.

This rearrangement joins TRBV6-5 to TRBJ1-6; possible D gene TRBD1, 5 bases. Looked up from germline, CDR1 is MNHEY and CDR2 is SVGAGI. The V end was cut by 5 bases, the J end by 9 bases, with 14 bases between. This CDR3 is built from 14 residues. The CDR3 sequence is CASSLRGGSSPLHF. As DNA, the CDR3 is TGTGCCAGCAGTCTCCGGGGGGGAAGTTCACCCCTCCACTTT.

This sequence joins TRBV29-1 and TRBJ1-6; 7 positions agree with TRBD1. Germline V CDR1 and CDR2: SQVTM, ANQGSEA. The CDR3 runs to 15 residues. Germline trimming cut 6 bases from V and 6 bases from J; bases unmatched to any gene: 11. The CDR3 nucleotides are TGCAGCGTCCGAACGTCAGGGGGAGGTAATTCACCCCTCCACTTT. This sequence encodes CSVRTSGGGNSPLHF. Together with reference TRBV29-1 and TRBJ1-6, the CDR3 gives the full variable domain: SAVISQKPSRDICQRGTSLTIQCQVDSQVTMMFWYRQQPGQSLTLIATANQGSEATYESGFVIDKFPISRPNLTFSTLTVSNMSPEDSSIYLCSVRTSGGGNSPLHFGNGTRLTVT.

The chain joins TRBV10-3 to TRBJ1-6; TRBD1 matches at 8 bases. The germline V gene has CDR1 ENHRY and CDR2 SYGVKD. V was pared by 10 bases and J by 6 bases, with 8 bases of the junction left unmatched. This CDR3 comprises 14 residues. CDR3 bases: TGTGCCAGTTACCCAGGGGGCGTTAATTCACCCCTCCACTTT. Protein sequence: CASYPGGVNSPLHF.

J is TRBJ1-1 and V is TRBV7-9, with TRBD1 as a possible D gene (6 bases). The CDR3 is made up of 14 amino acids. The V end lost 6 bases, the J end lost 4 bases, and 15 bases lay between the germline ends. Germline assignment: CDR1 SEHNR and CDR2 FQNEAQ (reference sequence). CDR3 region: CASSHNREGTEAFF. As DNA, the CDR3 is TGTGCCAGCAGTCACAACAGGGAAGGCACTGAAGCTTTCTTT.

The V call is TRBV5-1, the J call TRBJ2-1; 9 bases are a match to TRBD2. This CDR3 contains 14 residues. CDR1 and CDR2 (germline): SGHRS, YFSETQ. V shed 1 base and J 5 bases; nucleotides not matched to a gene: 1. The CDR3 DNA reads TGCGCCAGCAGCTTGCAGCGGGGGGACAATGAGCAGTTCTTC. Translation: CASSLQRGDNEQFF.

V is TRBV18 and J is TRBJ1-4, with no clear D. The CDR3 is made up of 16 amino acids. The V gene lost 3 bases and the J gene lost 8 bases, with 19 bases spanning the gap. CDR1 is KGHSH, CDR2 LQKENI, per germline. CDR3 nucleotide sequence: TGTGCCAGCTCACCGGATGGTGTCGGGATCGAGGAAAAACTGTTTTTT. This encodes CASSPDGVGIEEKLFF.

This chain connects TRBV2 to TRBJ1-4, with D possibly matching TRBD1 (5 bases). Germline V gene lookup returns CDR1 SNHLY and CDR2 FYNNEI. There are 17 residues in the CDR3. Trimming shortened V by 5 bases and J by 6 bases, and 22 bases separated the two germline ends. The chain's CDR3 is CASSQNRGIKGDEKLFF. The CDR3 coding sequence is TGTGCCAGCAGTCAAAACCGGGGGATCAAGGGTGATGAAAAACTGTTTTTT.

The chain's CDR3 is CASTGHRQNSPLHF. CDR3 in DNA: TGTGCCAGTACCGGGCACAGGCAAAATTCACCCCTCCACTTT. The V and J genes are TRBV19 and TRBJ1-6, with D possibly TRBD1 on 5 matching bases. Trimming took off 7 bases at V and 7 bases at J, with 14 bases between the two ends. Germline V gene sequence: CDR1 LNHDA, CDR2 SQIVND (reference sequence). The CDR3 spans 14 residues.

The chain is built from TRBV15 and TRBJ1-4, with 9 bases that match TRBD1. The CDR3 sequence is 20 residues long. Per the germline V gene, CDR1 is LNHNV and CDR2 is YYDKDF (reference sequence). V trimming: 0 bases; J trimming: 2 bases; junction bases outside the gene matches: 13. Here the CDR3 DNA reads TGTGCCACCAGCAGAGACCCGGGACAGGGATGGGATGGGACTAATGAAAAACTGTTTTTT. This codes for CATSRDPGQGWDGTNEKLFF.

This rearrangement joins TRBV19 to TRBJ1-6; D remains ambiguous. Germline CDR1 reads LNHDA; CDR2 reads SQIVND (reference sequence). V shed 6 bases and J shed 6 bases, with 12 bases lying between them. The CDR3 is made up of 14 amino acids. The CDR3 spells CASRVTGFNSPLHF. As DNA, the CDR3 is TGTGCCAGTAGGGTGACTGGATTTAATTCACCCCTCCACTTT.

The rearrangement uses TRBV2 and TRBJ2-2, with D perhaps TRBD1 (5 bases). The CDR3 covers 12 residues. Germline-derived CDR1 and CDR2 are SNHLY and FYNNEI. With 9 bases removed from V and 8 bases from J, the gap between germline ends came to 13 bases. CDR3 coding DNA: TGTGCCAGAGCCCTGAGGACAGGGGAGCTGTTTTTT. Translating gives CARALRTGELFF. Together with reference TRBV2 and TRBJ2-2, the CDR3 gives the full variable domain: EPEVTQTPSHQVTQMGQEVILRCVPISNHLYFYWYRQILGQKVEFLVSFYNNEISEKSEIFDDQFSVERPDGSNFTLKIRSTKLEDSAMYFCARALRTGELFFGEGSRLTVL.

The V gene is TRBV25-1, the J gene TRBJ2-1; the match to TRBD2 covers 7 bases. This CDR3 region has 15 residues. With V trimmed by 6 bases and J by 5 bases, 10 bases remained unmatched. Germline CDR1 and CDR2: MGHDK and SYGVNS. CDR3 DNA sequence: TGTGCCAGCAGCAGCAGGCCGGGGGGTAACAATGAGCAGTTCTTC. Its protein product is CASSSRPGGNNEQFF.

This rearrangement joins TRBV5-1 to TRBJ2-7; 11 nucleotides agree with TRBD1. Germline loops: CDR1 SGHRS, CDR2 YFSETQ. The CDR3 is 16 amino acids. After removal of 0 bases from V and 6 bases from J, the junction contained 8 bases not matched to a gene. DNA of the CDR3: TGCGCCAGCAGCTTGGGCCACGGGACAGGGGGGTTCGAGCAGTACTTC. It translates to CASSLGHGTGGFEQYF.

The chain recombines TRBV11-3 with TRBJ2-2; 9 nucleotides line up with TRBD1. The CDR3 has 17 residues. V lost 1 base and J lost 3; bases outside the gene matches: 6. Germline CDR1 SGHNT, CDR2 YENEEA. Here the CDR3 DNA reads TGTGCCAGCAGCTTAGGAGTACAGGGGGCATACACCGGGGAGCTGTTTTTT. As protein: CASSLGVQGAYTGELFF.

The chain recombines TRBV9 with TRBJ2-2; D unresolved. V shed 0 bases and J shed 2 bases, with 5 bases lying between them. Germline V gene sequence: CDR1 SGDLS, CDR2 YYNGEE. This CDR3 is 14 amino acids long. The CDR3 nucleotides are TGTGCCAGCAGCGTAGAACAAAACACCGGGGAGCTGTTTTTT. It encodes CASSVEQNTGELFF.

The V gene is TRBV28, the J gene TRBJ2-3; 8 bases line up with TRBD2. Germline V gives CDR1 MDHEN, CDR2 SYDVKM. This CDR3 contains 14 residues. Trimming cost V 6 bases and J 1 base; bases outside gene matches: 3. DNA for the CDR3: TGTGCCAGCAGCGCGGGGGGCCGCACAGATACGCAGTATTTT. It codes for CASSAGGRTDTQYF.

V is TRBV13 and J is TRBJ2-7; TRBD1 matches at 8 bases. CDR3 length equals 18 residues. The germline V gene encodes CDR1 PRHDT and CDR2 FYEKMQ (reference sequence). Trimming took 1 base from V and 3 from J; bases not matched to a gene: 14. The CDR3 loop reads CASSLASETGTGDYEQYF. The CDR3 nucleotides read TGTGCCAGCAGCTTAGCGTCTGAAACCGGGACAGGCGACTACGAGCAGTACTTC.

The rearrangement uses TRBV11-2 and TRBJ2-1; D is uncertain. V lost 1 base and J lost 0, with 13 bases in between. CDR1 and CDR2 from the germline V gene are SGHAT and FQNNGV. The CDR3 is 17 residues long. DNA of the CDR3: TGTGCCAGCAGCTTAGCCCCCTTGGCGGACTCCTACAATGAGCAGTTCTTC. Translating gives CASSLAPLADSYNEQFF. Full variable domain (outside the CDR3, taken from reference TRBV11-2 and TRBJ2-1): EAGVAQSPRYKIIEKRQSVAFWCNPISGHATLYWYQQILGQGPKLLIQFQNNGVVDDSQLPKDRFSAERLKGVDSTLKIQPAKLEDSAVYLCASSLAPLADSYNEQFFGPGTRLTVL.

The V call is TRBV5-6, the J call TRBJ1-6, with D uncertain. V lost 3 bases and J lost 10, with 17 bases in between. Per germline, CDR1 SGHDT and CDR2 YYEEEE. This CDR3 region has 15 residues. Here the CDR3 reads CASSSVGSSGSPLHF. For the CDR3, the DNA is TGTGCCAGCAGCTCGGTCGGGTCCAGTGGCTCACCCCTCCACTTT.

As regards this clone: The same CDR3 also results from other DNA sequences found in this sample. This chain connects TRBV19 to TRBJ1-1, with 7 positions matching TRBD1. V gave up 3 bases and J gave up 0 bases; unmatched junction bases: 4. The CDR3 runs to 15 residues. CDR1 LNHDA and CDR2 SQIVND come from the germline V gene (reference sequence). CDR3 protein: CASSIWGQMNTEAFF. CDR3 DNA sequence: TGTGCCAGTAGTATCTGGGGACAGATGAACACTGAAGCTTTCTTT.

The rearrangement joins TRBV19 to TRBJ1-4, with 7 bases fitting TRBD1. Germline loops: CDR1 LNHDA, CDR2 SQIVND (reference sequence). The CDR3 is 17 amino acids. V trimming: 4 bases; J trimming: 0 bases; junction bases outside the gene matches: 8. The CDR3 bases are TGTGCCAGTAGTAGATCGGGACAGCTAACAACTAATGAAAAACTGTTTTTT. Amino acid sequence: CASSRSGQLTTNEKLFF.

This clone was found once. The genes are TRBV12-5 and TRBJ1-2; D unclear. The CDR3 runs 16 residues. V gave up 6 bases and J gave up 5 bases, with 22 bases separating them. In germline, CDR1 is LGHNT, CDR2 FRNRAP. For the CDR3, the DNA is TGTGCTAGTGGGACGTCCGGGCGGGCCCGCTTATATGGCTACACCTTC. This gives the protein CASGTSGRARLYGYTF.

This chain connects TRBV25-1 to TRBJ1-2; 9 positions agree with TRBD1. V shed 10 bases, J shed 2 bases, and the junction held 11 bases outside the gene matches. CDR3 length: 15 amino acids. Per germline, CDR1 MGHDK and CDR2 SYGVNS. For the CDR3, the DNA is TGTGCCACCAGAGGCGACAGGGGGAGCAACTATGGCTACACCTTC. Translated, it gives CATRGDRGSNYGYTF.